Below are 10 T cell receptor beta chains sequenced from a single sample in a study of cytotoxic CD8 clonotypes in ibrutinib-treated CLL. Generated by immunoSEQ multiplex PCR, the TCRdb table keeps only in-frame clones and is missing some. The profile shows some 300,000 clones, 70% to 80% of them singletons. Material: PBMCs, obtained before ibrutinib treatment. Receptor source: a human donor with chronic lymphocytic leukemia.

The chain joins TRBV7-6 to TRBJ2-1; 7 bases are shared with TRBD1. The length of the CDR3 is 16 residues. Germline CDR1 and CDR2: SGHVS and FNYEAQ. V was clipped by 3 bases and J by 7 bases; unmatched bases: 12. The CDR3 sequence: CASSLLGTVVQNEQFF. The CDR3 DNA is TGTGCCAGCAGCTTGCTAGGGACAGTTGTCCAAAATGAGCAGTTCTTC.

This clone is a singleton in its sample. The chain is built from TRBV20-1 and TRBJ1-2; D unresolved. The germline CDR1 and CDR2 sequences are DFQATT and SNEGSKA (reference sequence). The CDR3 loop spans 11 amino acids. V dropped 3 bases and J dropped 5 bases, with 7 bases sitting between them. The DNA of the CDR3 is TGCAGTGCTAGGGGTTATTATGGCTACACCTTC. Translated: CSARGYYGYTF.

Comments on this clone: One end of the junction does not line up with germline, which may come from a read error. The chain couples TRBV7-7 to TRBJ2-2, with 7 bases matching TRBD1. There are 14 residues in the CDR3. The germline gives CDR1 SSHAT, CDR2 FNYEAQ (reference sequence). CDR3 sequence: CASTSLTGTGELFF. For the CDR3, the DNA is TGTGCTAGCACGTCCCTGACAGGGACCGGGGAGCTGTTTTTT. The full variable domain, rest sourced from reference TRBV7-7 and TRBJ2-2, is GAGVSQSPRYKVTKRGQDVTLRCDPISSHATLYWYQQALGQGPEFLTYFNYEAQPDKSGLPSDRFSAERPEGSISTLTIQRTEQRDSAMYRCASTSLTGTGELFFGEGSRLTVL.

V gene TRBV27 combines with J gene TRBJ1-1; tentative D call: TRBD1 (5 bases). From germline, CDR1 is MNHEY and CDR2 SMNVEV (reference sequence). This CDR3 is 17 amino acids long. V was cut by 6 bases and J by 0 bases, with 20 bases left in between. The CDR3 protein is CASRPRTKVGMNTEAFF. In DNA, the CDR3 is TGTGCCAGCAGGCCCAGGACAAAGGTGGGGATGAACACTGAAGCTTTCTTT.

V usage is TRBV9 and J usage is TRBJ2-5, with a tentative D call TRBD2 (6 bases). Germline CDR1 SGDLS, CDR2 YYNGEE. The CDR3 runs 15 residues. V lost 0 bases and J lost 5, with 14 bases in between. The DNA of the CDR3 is TGTGCCAGCAGCGTAGAGCCAGCGGCGGGGGAGACCCAGTACTTC. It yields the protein CASSVEPAAGETQYF.

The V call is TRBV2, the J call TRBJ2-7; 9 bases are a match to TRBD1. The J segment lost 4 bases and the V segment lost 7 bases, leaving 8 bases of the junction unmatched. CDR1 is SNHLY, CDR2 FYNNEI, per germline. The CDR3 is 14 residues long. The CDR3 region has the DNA TGTGCCAGCACTAAACAGGGGGCTAGGTACGAGCAGTACTTC. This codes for CASTKQGARYEQYF.

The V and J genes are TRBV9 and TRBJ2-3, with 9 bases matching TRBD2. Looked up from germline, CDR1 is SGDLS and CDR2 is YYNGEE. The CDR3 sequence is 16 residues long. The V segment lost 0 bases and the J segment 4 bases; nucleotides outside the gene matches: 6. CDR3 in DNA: TGTGCCAGCAGCGTAGGGGGCGGGAGGGCCGCAGATACGCAGTATTTT. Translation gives CASSVGGGRAADTQYF.

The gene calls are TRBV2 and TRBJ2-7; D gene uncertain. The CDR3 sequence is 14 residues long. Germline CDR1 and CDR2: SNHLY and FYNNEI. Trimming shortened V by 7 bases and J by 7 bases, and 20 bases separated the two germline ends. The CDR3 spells CASTDQAHSREQYF. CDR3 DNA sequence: TGTGCCAGCACCGATCAGGCTCACTCGAGGGAGCAGTACTTC.

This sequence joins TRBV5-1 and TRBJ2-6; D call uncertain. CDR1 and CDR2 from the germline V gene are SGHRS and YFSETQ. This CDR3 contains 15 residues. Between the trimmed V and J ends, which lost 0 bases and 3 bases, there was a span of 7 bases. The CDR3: CASSLGMFGANVLTF. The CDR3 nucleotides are TGCGCCAGCAGCTTGGGGATGTTTGGGGCCAACGTCCTGACTTTC.

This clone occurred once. The CDR3: CASSRTGGANVLTF. CDR3 nucleotides: TGTGCCAGCAGCCGAACGGGGGGGGCCAACGTCCTGACTTTC. V is TRBV7-6 and J is TRBJ2-6; a weak D match, TRBD2 (5 bases). Germline V gene sequence: CDR1 SGHVS, CDR2 FNYEAQ. The CDR3 spans 14 residues. Trimming removed 5 bases at V and 4 bases at J, with 9 bases between.